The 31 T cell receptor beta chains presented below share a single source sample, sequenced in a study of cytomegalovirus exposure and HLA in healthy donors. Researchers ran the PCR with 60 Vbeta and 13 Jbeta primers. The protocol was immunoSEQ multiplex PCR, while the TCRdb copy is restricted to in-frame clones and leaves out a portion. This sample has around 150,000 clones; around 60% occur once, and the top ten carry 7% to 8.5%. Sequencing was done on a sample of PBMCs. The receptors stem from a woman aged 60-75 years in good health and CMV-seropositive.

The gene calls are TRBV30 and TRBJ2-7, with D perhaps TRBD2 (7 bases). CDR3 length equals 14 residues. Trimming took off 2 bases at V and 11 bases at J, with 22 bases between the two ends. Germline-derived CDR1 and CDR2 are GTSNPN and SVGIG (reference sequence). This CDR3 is CAWSPITGTRGEYF. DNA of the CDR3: TGTGCCTGGAGTCCCATAACCGGGACACGGGGGGAGTACTTC.

In nucleotides, the CDR3 is TGTGCCAGCAGCTTAGCCCTAGCGATCAATGAGCAGTTCTTC. It yields the protein CASSLALAINEQFF. The chain links TRBV7-6 to TRBJ2-1; possible D gene TRBD2, 6 bases. CDR1 is SGHVS, CDR2 FNYEAQ, per germline. The germline V and J ends were trimmed by 0 bases and 6 bases, with 9 bases remaining between them. The CDR3 length is 14 residues.

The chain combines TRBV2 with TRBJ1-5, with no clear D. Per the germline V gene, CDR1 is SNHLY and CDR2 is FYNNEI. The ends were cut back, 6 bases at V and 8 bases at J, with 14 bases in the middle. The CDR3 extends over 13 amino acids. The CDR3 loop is CASRLTGAEPQHF. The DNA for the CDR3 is TGTGCCAGCAGGCTGACGGGTGCAGAGCCCCAGCATTTT. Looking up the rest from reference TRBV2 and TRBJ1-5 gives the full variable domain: EPEVTQTPSHQVTQMGQEVILRCVPISNHLYFYWYRQILGQKVEFLVSFYNNEISEKSEIFDDQFSVERPDGSNFTLKIRSTKLEDSAMYFCASRLTGAEPQHFGDGTRLSIL.

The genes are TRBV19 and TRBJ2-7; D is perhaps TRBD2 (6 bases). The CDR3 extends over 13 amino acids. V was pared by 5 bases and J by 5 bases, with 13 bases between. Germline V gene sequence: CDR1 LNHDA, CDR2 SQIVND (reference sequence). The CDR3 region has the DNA TGTGCCAGTAGTCCCCAGCGGGCCGACGAGCAGTACTTC. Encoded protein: CASSPQRADEQYF.

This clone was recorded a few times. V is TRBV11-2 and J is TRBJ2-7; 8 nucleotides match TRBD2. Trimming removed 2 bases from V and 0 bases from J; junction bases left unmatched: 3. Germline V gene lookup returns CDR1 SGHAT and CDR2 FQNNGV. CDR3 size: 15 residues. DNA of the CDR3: TGTGCCAGCAGCTTACTAGCGGGTTCCTCCTACGAGCAGTACTTC. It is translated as CASSLLAGSSYEQYF.

The CDR3: CASSLTTVEQYF. The CDR3 nucleotides read TGTGCCAGCAGCCTTACTACCGTCGAGCAGTACTTC. The chain employs TRBV7-9 and TRBJ2-7; no definite D call. The germline V gene has CDR1 SEHNR and CDR2 FQNEAQ (reference sequence). Trimming stripped 5 bases from V and 6 bases from J, with 11 bases between. The CDR3 is 12 amino acids.

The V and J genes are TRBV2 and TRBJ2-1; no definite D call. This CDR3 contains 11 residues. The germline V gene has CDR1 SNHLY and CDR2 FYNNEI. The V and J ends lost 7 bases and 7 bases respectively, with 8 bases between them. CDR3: CASIAPNEQFF. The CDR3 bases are TGTGCCAGCATAGCTCCAAATGAGCAGTTCTTC.

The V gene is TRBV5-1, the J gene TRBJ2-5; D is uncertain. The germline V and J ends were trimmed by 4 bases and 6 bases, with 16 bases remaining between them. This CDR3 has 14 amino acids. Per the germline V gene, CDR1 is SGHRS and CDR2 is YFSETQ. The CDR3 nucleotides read TGCGCCAGCAGCCCAGACCGGGTCCCCCAGACCCAGTACTTC. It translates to CASSPDRVPQTQYF.

The CDR3 sequence is CSVVMGADRLYEQYF. The CDR3 DNA reads TGCAGCGTTGTTATGGGGGCCGACAGGCTCTACGAGCAGTACTTC. J is TRBJ2-7 and V is TRBV29-1, with a tentative D call TRBD1 (6 bases). CDR1 and CDR2 (germline): SQVTM, ANQGSEA. The CDR3 contains 15 residues. The V end was cut by 4 bases, the J end by 3 bases, with 19 bases between.

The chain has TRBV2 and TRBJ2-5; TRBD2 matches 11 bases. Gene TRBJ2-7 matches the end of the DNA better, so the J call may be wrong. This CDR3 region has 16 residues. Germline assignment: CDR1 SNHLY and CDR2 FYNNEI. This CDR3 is CASSSPLAGGSYEQYF. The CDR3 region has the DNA TGTGCCAGCAGTTCACCATTAGCGGGAGGGTCCTACGAGCAGTACTTC.

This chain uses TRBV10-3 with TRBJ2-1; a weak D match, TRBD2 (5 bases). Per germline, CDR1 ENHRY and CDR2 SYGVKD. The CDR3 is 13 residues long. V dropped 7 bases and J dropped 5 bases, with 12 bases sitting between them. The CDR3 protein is CAITSGRDNEQFF. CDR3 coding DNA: TGTGCCATCACATCCGGGCGGGACAATGAGCAGTTCTTC.

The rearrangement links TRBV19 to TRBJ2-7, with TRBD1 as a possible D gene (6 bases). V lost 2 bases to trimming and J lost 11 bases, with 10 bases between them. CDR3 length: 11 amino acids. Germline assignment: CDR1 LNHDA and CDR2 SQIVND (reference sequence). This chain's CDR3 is CASSINREKYF. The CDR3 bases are TGTGCCAGTAGTATAAACAGGGAAAAGTACTTC.

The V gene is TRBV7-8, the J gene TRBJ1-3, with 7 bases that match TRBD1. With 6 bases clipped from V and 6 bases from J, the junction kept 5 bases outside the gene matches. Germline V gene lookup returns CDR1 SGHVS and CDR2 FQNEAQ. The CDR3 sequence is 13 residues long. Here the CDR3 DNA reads TGTGCCAGCAGGCGACAGGGAGCAAACACCATATATTTT. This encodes CASRRQGANTIYF.

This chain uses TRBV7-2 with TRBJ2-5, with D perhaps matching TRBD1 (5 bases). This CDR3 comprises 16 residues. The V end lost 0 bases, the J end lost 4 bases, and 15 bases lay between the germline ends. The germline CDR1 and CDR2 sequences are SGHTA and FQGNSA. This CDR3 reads CASSLALRQGLETQYF. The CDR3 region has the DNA TGTGCCAGCAGCTTAGCGCTTAGGCAGGGCTTAGAGACCCAGTACTTC.

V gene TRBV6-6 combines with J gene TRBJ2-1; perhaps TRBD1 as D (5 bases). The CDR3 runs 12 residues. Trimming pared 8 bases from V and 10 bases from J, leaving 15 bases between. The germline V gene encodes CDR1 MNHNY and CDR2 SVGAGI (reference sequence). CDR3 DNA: TGTGCCAGCGGTAAGGGGTTAGGGGAGCAGTTCTTC. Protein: CASGKGLGEQFF.

The CDR3 spells CAWSVLGQGMIYGYTF. In nucleotides, the CDR3 is TGTGCCTGGAGTGTACTGGGACAGGGGATGATCTATGGCTACACCTTC. The chain has TRBV30 and TRBJ1-2; 10 positions match TRBD1. The germline CDR1 and CDR2 sequences are GTSNPN and SVGIG (reference sequence). The CDR3 is made up of 16 amino acids. V was pared by 0 bases and J by 4 bases, with 8 bases of the junction left unmatched.

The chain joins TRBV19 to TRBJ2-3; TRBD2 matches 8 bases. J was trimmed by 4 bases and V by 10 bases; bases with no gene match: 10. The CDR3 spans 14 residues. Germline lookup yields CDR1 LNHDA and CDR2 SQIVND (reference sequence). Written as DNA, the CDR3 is TGTGCCACCGGACTAGCCGGAGGGGCAGATACGCAGTATTTT. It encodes CATGLAGGADTQYF. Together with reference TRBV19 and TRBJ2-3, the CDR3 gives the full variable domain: DGGITQSPKYLFRKEGQNVTLSCEQNLNHDAMYWYRQDPGQGLRLIYYSQIVNDFQKGDIAEGYSVSREKKESFPLTVTSAQKNPTAFYLCATGLAGGADTQYFGPGTRLTVL.

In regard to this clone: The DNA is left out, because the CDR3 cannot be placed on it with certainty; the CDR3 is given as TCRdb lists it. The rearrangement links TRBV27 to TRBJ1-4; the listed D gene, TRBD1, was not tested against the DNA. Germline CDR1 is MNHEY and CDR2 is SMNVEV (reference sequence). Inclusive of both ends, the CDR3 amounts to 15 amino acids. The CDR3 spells CASSSSTVTNEKLFF.

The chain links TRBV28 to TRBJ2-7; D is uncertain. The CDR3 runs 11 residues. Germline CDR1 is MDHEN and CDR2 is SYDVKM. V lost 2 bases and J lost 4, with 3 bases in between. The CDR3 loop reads CASSLQYEQYF. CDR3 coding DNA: TGTGCCAGCAGTTTACAATACGAGCAGTACTTC. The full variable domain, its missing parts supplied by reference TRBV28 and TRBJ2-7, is DVKVTQSSRYLVKRTGEKVFLECVQDMDHENMFWYRQDPGLGLRLIYFSYDVKMKEKGDIPEGYSVSREKKERFSLILESASTNQTSMYLCASSLQYEQYFGPGTRLTVT.

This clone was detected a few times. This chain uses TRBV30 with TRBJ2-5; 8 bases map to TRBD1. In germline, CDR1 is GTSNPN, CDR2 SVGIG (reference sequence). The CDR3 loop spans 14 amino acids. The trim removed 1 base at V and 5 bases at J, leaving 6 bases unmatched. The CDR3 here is CAWSEAGGWETQYF. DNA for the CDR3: TGTGCCTGGAGTGAGGCAGGGGGCTGGGAGACCCAGTACTTC. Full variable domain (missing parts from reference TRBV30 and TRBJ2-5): SQTIHQWPATLVQPVGSPLSLECTVEGTSNPNLYWYRQAAGRGLQLLFYSVGIGQISSEVPQNLSASRPQDRQFILSSKKLLLSDSGFYLCAWSEAGGWETQYFGPGTRLLVL.

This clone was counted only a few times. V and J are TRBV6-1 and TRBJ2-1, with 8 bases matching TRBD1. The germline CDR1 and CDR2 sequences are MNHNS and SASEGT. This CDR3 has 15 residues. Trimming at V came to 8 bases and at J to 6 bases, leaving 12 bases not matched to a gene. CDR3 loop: CASSTTGTGLNEQFF. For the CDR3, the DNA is TGTGCCAGCTCAACAACCGGGACAGGACTCAATGAGCAGTTCTTC.

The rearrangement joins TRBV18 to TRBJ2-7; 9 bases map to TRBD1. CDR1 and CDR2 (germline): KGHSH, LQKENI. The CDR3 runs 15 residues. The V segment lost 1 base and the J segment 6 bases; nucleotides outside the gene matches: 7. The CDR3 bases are TGTGCCAGCTCACCACTTCTGGGACAGGGCCTCGAGCAGTACTTC. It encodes CASSPLLGQGLEQYF.

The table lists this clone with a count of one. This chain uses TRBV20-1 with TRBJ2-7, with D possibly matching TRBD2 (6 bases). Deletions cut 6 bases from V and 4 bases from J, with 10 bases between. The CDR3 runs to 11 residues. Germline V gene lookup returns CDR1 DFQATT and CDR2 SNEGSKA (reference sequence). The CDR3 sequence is CSAGREYEQYF. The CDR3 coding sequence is TGCAGTGCGGGCCGGGAGTACGAGCAGTACTTC.

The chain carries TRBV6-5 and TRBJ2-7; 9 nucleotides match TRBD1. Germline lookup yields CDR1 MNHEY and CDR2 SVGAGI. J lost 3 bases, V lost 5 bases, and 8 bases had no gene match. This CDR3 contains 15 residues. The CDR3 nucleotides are TGTGCCAGCAGTCTCGCCGGGACAGGGATCTACGAGCAGTACTTC. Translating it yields CASSLAGTGIYEQYF.

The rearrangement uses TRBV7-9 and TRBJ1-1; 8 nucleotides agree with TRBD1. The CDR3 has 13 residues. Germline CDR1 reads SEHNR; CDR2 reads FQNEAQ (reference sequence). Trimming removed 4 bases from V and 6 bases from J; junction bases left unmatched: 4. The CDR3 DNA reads TGTGCCAGCAGCTATGACAGGGGAGCTGAAGCTTTCTTT. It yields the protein CASSYDRGAEAFF.

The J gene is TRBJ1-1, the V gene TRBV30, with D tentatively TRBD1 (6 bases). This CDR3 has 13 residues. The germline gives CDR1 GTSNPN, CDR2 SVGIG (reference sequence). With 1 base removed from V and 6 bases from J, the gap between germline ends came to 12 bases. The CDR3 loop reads CAWSGQGIAEAFF. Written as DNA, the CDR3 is TGTGCCTGGAGTGGCCAGGGGATCGCTGAAGCTTTCTTT.

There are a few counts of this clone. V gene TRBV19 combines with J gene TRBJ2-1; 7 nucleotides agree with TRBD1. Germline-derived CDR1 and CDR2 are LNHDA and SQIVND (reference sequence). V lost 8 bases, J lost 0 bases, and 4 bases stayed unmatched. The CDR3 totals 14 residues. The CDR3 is CASGDSGSYNEQFF. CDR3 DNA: TGTGCCAGTGGGGACAGTGGCTCCTACAATGAGCAGTTCTTC.

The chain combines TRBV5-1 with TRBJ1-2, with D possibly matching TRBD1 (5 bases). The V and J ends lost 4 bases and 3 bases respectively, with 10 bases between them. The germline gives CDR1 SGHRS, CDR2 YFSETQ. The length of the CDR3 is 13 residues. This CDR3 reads CASSPGEDYGYTF. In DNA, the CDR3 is TGCGCCAGCAGCCCGGGGGAGGACTATGGCTACACCTTC.

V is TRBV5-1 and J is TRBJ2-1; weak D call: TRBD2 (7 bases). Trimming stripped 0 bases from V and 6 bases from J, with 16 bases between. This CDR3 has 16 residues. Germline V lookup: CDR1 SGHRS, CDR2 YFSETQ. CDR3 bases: TGCGCCAGCAGCTTGGGTAATGGGGGAGGGGGCAATGAGCAGTTCTTC. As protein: CASSLGNGGGGNEQFF.

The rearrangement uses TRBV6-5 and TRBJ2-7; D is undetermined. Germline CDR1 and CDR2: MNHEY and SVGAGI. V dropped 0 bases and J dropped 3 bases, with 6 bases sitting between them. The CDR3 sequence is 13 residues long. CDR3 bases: TGTGCCAGCAGTTACTCTGAGCGCTACGAGCAGTACTTC. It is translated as CASSYSERYEQYF.

DNA of the CDR3: TGTGCCAGCAGCCCCCCCCGGGACAACAGTGGCTACACCTTC. It codes for CASSPPRDNSGYTF. The chain joins TRBV7-6 to TRBJ1-2; possibly TRBD1 for D (6 bases). CDR1 is SGHVS and CDR2 is FNYEAQ in the germline V gene. V shed 5 bases and J shed 7 bases, with 17 bases lying between them. The CDR3 extends over 14 amino acids.